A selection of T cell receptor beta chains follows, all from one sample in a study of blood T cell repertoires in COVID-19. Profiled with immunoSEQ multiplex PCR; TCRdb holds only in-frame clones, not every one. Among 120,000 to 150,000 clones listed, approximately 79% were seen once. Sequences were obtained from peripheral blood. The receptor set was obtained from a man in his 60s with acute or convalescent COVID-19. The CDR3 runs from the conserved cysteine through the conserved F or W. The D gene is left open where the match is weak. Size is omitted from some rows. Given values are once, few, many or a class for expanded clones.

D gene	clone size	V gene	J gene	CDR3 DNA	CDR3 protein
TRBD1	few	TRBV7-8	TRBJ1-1	TGTGCCAGCAGCTCCTCGAGGACAGGGCAATGGGGCACTGAAGCTTTCTTT	CASSSSRTGQWGTEAFF
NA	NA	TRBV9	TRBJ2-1	TGTGCCAGCAGCGCTTCAACTGGGGGGAATGAGCAGTTCTTC	CASSASTGGNEQFF
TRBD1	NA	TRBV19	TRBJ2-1	TGTGCCAGTAGTATAGCCGCAGGGGGCTTGGACAATGAGCAGTTCTTC	CASSIAAGGLDNEQFF
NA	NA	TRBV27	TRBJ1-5	TGTGCCAGCAGTTTATCAGGGGAAGGGCAGCCCCAGCATTTT	CASSLSGEGQPQHF
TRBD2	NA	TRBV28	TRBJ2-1	TGTGCCAGCAGGAAACTAGCGGGAGGAGCCAATGAGCAGTTCTTC	CASRKLAGGANEQFF
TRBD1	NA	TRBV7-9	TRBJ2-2	TGTGCCAGCAGCGGACAGGGGTCGAACACCGGGGAGCTGTTTTTT	CASSGQGSNTGELFF
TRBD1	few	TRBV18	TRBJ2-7	TGTGCCAGCTCAGCCGGGACAGGGGTGTCCTACGAGCAGTACTTC	CASSAGTGVSYEQYF
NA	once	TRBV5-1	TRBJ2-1	TGCGCCAGCAGCTTGGCAGGGTCAGAGTACAATGAGCAGTTCTTC	CASSLAGSEYNEQFF
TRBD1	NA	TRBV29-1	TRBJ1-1	TGCAGCGTACAGGGACAGGGGGTTTCTGAAGCTTTCTTT	CSVQGQGVSEAFF
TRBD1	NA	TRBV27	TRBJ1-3	TGTGCCAGCAGTTTACAGGGACAGGGCCACACCATATATTTT	CASSLQGQGHTIYF
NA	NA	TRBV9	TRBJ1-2	TGTGCCAGCAGCCCACGGACAACAGCTAACTATGGCTACACCTTC	CASSPRTTANYGYTF
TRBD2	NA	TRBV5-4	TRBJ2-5	TGTGCCAGCAGCTTTCTAGCGGGAGGGGGAGAGACCCAGTACTTC	CASSFLAGGGETQYF
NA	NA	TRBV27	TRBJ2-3	TGTGCCAGCAGTCCCCTCGGGGGAGAAGGGCCAGATACGCAGTATTTT	CASSPLGGEGPDTQYF
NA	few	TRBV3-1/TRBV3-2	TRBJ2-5	TGTGCCAGCAGCCCGACAGAGCAAGAGACCCAGTACTTC	CASSPTEQETQYF
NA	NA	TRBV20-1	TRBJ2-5	TGCAGTGCTAGTTCCGGGCAGGGAGAGACCCAGTACTTC	CSASSGQGETQYF
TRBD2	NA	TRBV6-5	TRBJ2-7	TGTGCCAGCAGAACTAGCGGGGCCTACGAGCAGTACTTC	CASRTSGAYEQYF
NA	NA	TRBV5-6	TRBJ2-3	TGTGCCAGCAGCTTGGGTGTTCCTAACGGTTCTCCGTATTTT	CASSLGVPNGSPYF
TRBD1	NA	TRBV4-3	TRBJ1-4	TGCGCCAGCAGCCCCGGGACAGGTGAAAAACTGTTTTTT	CASSPGTGEKLFF
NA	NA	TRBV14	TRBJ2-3	TGTGCCAGCAGCCAAGAGGTCAGGGGAGGCACAGATACGCAGTATTTT	CASSQEVRGGTDTQYF
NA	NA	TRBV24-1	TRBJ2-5	TGTGCCACAAAGGACAGTCAAGAGACCCAGTACTTC	CATKDSQETQYF
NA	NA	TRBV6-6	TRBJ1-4	TGTGCCACCGCTCGAGGCAGGGATAATGAAAAACTGTTTTTT	CATARGRDNEKLFF
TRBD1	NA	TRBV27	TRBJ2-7	TGTGCCAGCAGCCGTAGACAGGGCACCTACGAGCAGTACTTC	CASSRRQGTYEQYF